The 21 T cell receptor beta chains in this list originate from one sample, sequenced in a study of cytotoxic CD8 clonotypes in ibrutinib-treated CLL. Some clones are missing from TCRdb's copy, which holds only in-frame ones; the method was immunoSEQ multiplex PCR. Altogether roughly 250,000 clones are present, roughly 70% being singletons, with the ten largest covering 15% to 19%. The source material was PBMCs, sampled after 24 months of ibrutinib treatment. These receptor sequences come from a human donor with chronic lymphocytic leukemia.

The V gene is TRBV11-2, the J gene TRBJ2-3; the D gene is possibly TRBD1 (5 bases). This CDR3 is 15 amino acids long. V shed 0 bases and J shed 7 bases, with 14 bases lying between them. CDR1 and CDR2 (germline): SGHAT, FQNNGV. CDR3 coding DNA: TGTGCCAGCAGCTTAGATCAGTACGACAGAAATACGCAGTATTTT. Amino acid sequence: CASSLDQYDRNTQYF.

This clone was observed a few times. V usage is TRBV28 and J usage is TRBJ2-1; D is tentatively TRBD1 or TRBD2 (6 bases each). Germline V CDR1 and CDR2: MDHEN, SYDVKM. The V end was cut by 7 bases, the J end by 8 bases, with 30 bases between. The CDR3 length is 18 residues. The CDR3 DNA follows: TGTGCCAGCATCCGTTACCCCCCTGGGGGGAGAAGGGGGTATGAGCAGTTCTTC. Translating it yields CASIRYPPGGRRGYEQFF.

The chain has TRBV29-1 and TRBJ2-5; the D gene could be TRBD1 or TRBD2 (5 bases each). CDR1 is SQVTM and CDR2 is ANQGSEA in the germline V gene. The CDR3 is 18 residues long. V shed 6 bases and J shed 1 base, with 27 bases lying between them. CDR3 DNA: TGCAGCGTGATCGGGGTCGTAATTGGAGAGGGGTCCCAAGAGACCCAGTACTTC. Translated, it gives CSVIGVVIGEGSQETQYF.

V and J are TRBV29-1 and TRBJ1-1; unclear D gene. V was pared by 6 bases and J by 1 base, with 9 bases between. Per the germline V gene, CDR1 is SQVTM and CDR2 is ANQGSEA. The CDR3 is made up of 12 amino acids. DNA of the CDR3: TGCAGCGTCTCGAGAGGGAACACTGAAGCTTTCTTT. Translating it yields CSVSRGNTEAFF.

The chain couples TRBV30 to TRBJ1-5; 7 nucleotides agree with TRBD1. The CDR3 has 14 residues. Germline V gene lookup returns CDR1 GTSNPN and CDR2 SVGIG (reference sequence). V trimming: 5 bases; J trimming: 4 bases; junction bases outside the gene matches: 8. This CDR3 is CAWADRVRNQPQHF. The CDR3 DNA reads TGTGCCTGGGCAGACAGGGTGCGGAATCAGCCCCAGCATTTT. Supplemented by reference TRBV30 and TRBJ1-5, the full variable domain reads SQTIHQWPATLVQPVGSPLSLECTVEGTSNPNLYWYRQAAGRGLQLLFYSVGIGQISSEVPQNLSASRPQDRQFILSSKKLLLSDSGFYLCAWADRVRNQPQHFGDGTRLSIL.

This chain connects TRBV18 to TRBJ2-3; D unclear. V was cut by 0 bases and J by 10 bases, with 8 bases left in between. This CDR3 is built from 12 residues. Germline V lookup: CDR1 KGHSH, CDR2 LQKENI. The DNA of the CDR3 is TGTGCCAGCTCACCACCGGGTTCCCCGCAGTATTTT. This encodes CASSPPGSPQYF.

The rearrangement joins TRBV5-1 to TRBJ1-4; 7 bases match TRBD1. The CDR3 spans 14 residues. The ends lost 8 bases at V and 4 bases at J; junction bases unmatched: 8. The germline V gene encodes CDR1 SGHRS and CDR2 YFSETQ. CDR3 region: CASSPGQLNEKLFF. The CDR3 DNA reads TGCGCCAGTTCCCCGGGACAGCTTAATGAAAAACTGTTTTTT. Using reference TRBV5-1 and TRBJ1-4 for the parts outside the CDR3, the full variable domain is KAGVTQTPRYLIKTRGQQVTLSCSPISGHRSVSWYQQTPGQGLQFLFEYFSETQRNKGNFPGRFSGRQFSNSRSEMNVSTLELGDSALYLCASSPGQLNEKLFFGSGTQLSVL.

The J gene is TRBJ2-2, the V gene TRBV30; a weak D match, TRBD1 (6 bases). The CDR3 is made up of 13 amino acids. Germline-derived CDR1 and CDR2 are GTSNPN and SVGIG (reference sequence). V lost 4 bases and J lost 3, with 9 bases in between. CDR3 in amino acids: CAWNNRDTGELFF. CDR3 DNA: TGTGCCTGGAACAACAGGGACACCGGGGAGCTGTTTTTT.

The chain employs TRBV5-1 and TRBJ2-1; D is ambiguous. Germline-derived CDR1 and CDR2 are SGHRS and YFSETQ. The CDR3 has 12 residues. V gave up 4 bases and J gave up 4 bases, with 6 bases separating them. CDR3: CASSRGYNEQFF. The CDR3 DNA follows: TGCGCCAGCAGCCGTGGGTACAATGAGCAGTTCTTC. Supplemented by reference TRBV5-1 and TRBJ2-1, the full variable domain reads KAGVTQTPRYLIKTRGQQVTLSCSPISGHRSVSWYQQTPGQGLQFLFEYFSETQRNKGNFPGRFSGRQFSNSRSEMNVSTLELGDSALYLCASSRGYNEQFFGPGTRLTVL.

The rearrangement uses TRBV27 and TRBJ2-1, with 8 nucleotides matching TRBD1. J was trimmed by 8 bases and V by 2 bases; bases with no gene match: 8. The CDR3 is made up of 15 amino acids. CDR1 and CDR2 (germline): MNHEY, SMNVEV (reference sequence). The CDR3 nucleotides read TGTGCCAGCAGTTTAGAGCAGGGGGCGTTCGATGAGCAGTTCTTC. Amino acid sequence: CASSLEQGAFDEQFF.

The chain employs TRBV4-3 and TRBJ2-7; weak D call: TRBD1 (5 bases). The CDR3 sequence is 14 residues long. V lost 2 bases and J 1 base, leaving 9 bases between the germline ends. The V gene's germline CDR1 is LGHNA and CDR2 YSLEER. CDR3 nucleotides: TGCGCCAGCAGCCAACACACAGGTTCCTACGAGCAGTACTTC. Translation gives CASSQHTGSYEQYF.

This clone has only one observation. Here the CDR3 DNA reads TGTGCCAGCTCACCGTGGGACAGGGGATACGAGCAGTACTTC. Translating it yields CASSPWDRGYEQYF. V and J are TRBV18 and TRBJ2-7; 10 bases align to TRBD1. J lost 4 bases, V lost 3 bases, and 3 bases had no gene match. Looked up from germline, CDR1 is KGHSH and CDR2 is LQKENI. The CDR3 has 14 residues.

This sequence joins TRBV7-8 and TRBJ2-2; a possible D gene is TRBD2 (5 bases). Germline CDR1 reads SGHVS; CDR2 reads FQNEAQ. The germline V and J ends were trimmed by 2 bases and 6 bases, with 16 bases remaining between them. CDR3 size: 16 residues. The CDR3 region has the DNA TGTGCCAGCAGCTTAACGTATATGGGAGCGGCCGGGGAGCTGTTTTTT. This sequence encodes CASSLTYMGAAGELFF.

The rearrangement uses TRBV18 and TRBJ2-4; D assignment may be TRBD1 or TRBD2 (5 bases each). The germline V gene has CDR1 KGHSH and CDR2 LQKENI. The CDR3 runs to 17 residues. V lost 3 bases and J 0 bases, leaving 15 bases between the germline ends. The CDR3 coding sequence is TGTGCCAGCTCACCCTTTGGGGGTGGGGGAGCCAAAAACATTCAGTACTTC. It specifies CASSPFGGGGAKNIQYF.

The rearrangement links TRBV28 to TRBJ1-5; no clear D gene. Deletions cut 8 bases from V and 0 bases from J, with 8 bases between. This CDR3 spans 13 amino acids. Germline V gene lookup returns CDR1 MDHEN and CDR2 SYDVKM. CDR3 nucleotide sequence: TGTGCCAGCGGATACAGTAGCAATCAGCCCCAGCATTTT. Amino acids: CASGYSSNQPQHF.

The chain uses TRBV7-6 and TRBJ2-7; D is perhaps TRBD2 (6 bases). Trimming shortened V by 1 base and J by 2 bases, and 15 bases separated the two germline ends. The CDR3 covers 16 residues. Germline V gene data show CDR1 as SGHVS and CDR2 as FNYEAQ. The CDR3 protein is CASSLGSSGLPYEQYF. Written as DNA, the CDR3 is TGTGCCAGCAGCTTAGGGTCAAGCGGGTTACCCTACGAGCAGTACTTC. Supplemented by reference TRBV7-6 and TRBJ2-7, the full variable domain reads GAGVSQSPRYKVTKRGQDVALRCDPISGHVSLYWYRQALGQGPEFLTYFNYEAQQDKSGLPNDRFSAERPEGSISTLTIQRTEQRDSAMYRCASSLGSSGLPYEQYFGPGTRLTVT.

The genes are TRBV15 and TRBJ2-7, with TRBD1 matching over 10 bases. The CDR3 runs to 14 residues. Per germline, CDR1 LNHNV and CDR2 YYDKDF (reference sequence). The V gene end was trimmed by 5 bases and the J gene end by 3 bases; junction bases not matched to a gene: 4. DNA for the CDR3: TGTGCCACCAGCTCGGACAGGGGGGACTACGAGCAGTACTTC. As protein: CATSSDRGDYEQYF.

The chain employs TRBV2 and TRBJ1-4, with D perhaps matching TRBD1 (6 bases). The germline V gene has CDR1 SNHLY and CDR2 FYNNEI. The V end lost 5 bases, the J end lost 6 bases, and 10 bases lay between the germline ends. This CDR3 is built from 13 residues. CDR3 loop: CASSRYRDEKLFF. The CDR3 DNA is TGTGCCAGCAGTCGTTACAGGGATGAAAAACTGTTTTTT.

This chain links TRBV18 with TRBJ2-5; the match to TRBD2 covers 9 bases. V was pared by 4 bases and J by 4 bases, with 7 bases of the junction left unmatched. The CDR3 length is 15 residues. CDR1 and CDR2 (germline): KGHSH, LQKENI. CDR3 sequence reads: CASSLGLAKGETQYF. Written as DNA, the CDR3 is TGTGCCAGCTCACTCGGACTAGCGAAAGGAGAGACCCAGTACTTC.

A few counts support this clone. V usage is TRBV20-1 and J usage is TRBJ1-1; D call uncertain. V shed 3 bases and J shed 6 bases, with 8 bases lying between them. The germline V gene encodes CDR1 DFQATT and CDR2 SNEGSKA (reference sequence). This CDR3 spans 11 amino acids. The CDR3 sequence is CSAREPAEAFF. The CDR3 DNA follows: TGCAGTGCTAGGGAGCCCGCTGAAGCTTTCTTT.

CDR3 DNA sequence: TGTGCCAGCAGTGGAGGGCCGTGGAATGAGCAGTTCTTC. This gives the protein CASSGGPWNEQFF. J is TRBJ2-1 and V is TRBV2; a possible D gene is TRBD2 (5 bases). This CDR3 is 13 amino acids long. Germline CDR1 is SNHLY and CDR2 is FYNNEI. V was cut by 4 bases and J by 7 bases, with 11 bases left in between. Full variable domain (remainder filled in from reference TRBV2 and TRBJ2-1): EPEVTQTPSHQVTQMGQEVILRCVPISNHLYFYWYRQILGQKVEFLVSFYNNEISEKSEIFDDQFSVERPDGSNFTLKIRSTKLEDSAMYFCASSGGPWNEQFFGPGTRLTVL.